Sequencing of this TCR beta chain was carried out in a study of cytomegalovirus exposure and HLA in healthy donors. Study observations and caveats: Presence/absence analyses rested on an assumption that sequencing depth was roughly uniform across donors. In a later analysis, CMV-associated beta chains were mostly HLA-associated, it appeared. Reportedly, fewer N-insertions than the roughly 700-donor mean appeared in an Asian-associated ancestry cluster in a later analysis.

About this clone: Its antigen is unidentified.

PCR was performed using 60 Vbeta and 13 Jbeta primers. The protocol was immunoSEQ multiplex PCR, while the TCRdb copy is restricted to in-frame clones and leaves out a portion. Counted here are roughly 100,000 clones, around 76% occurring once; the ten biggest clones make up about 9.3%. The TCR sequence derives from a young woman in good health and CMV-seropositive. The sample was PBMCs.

Here the CDR3 DNA reads TGCGCCAGCAGCTTACCGGCGGGCATCACAGATACGCAGTATTTT. This sequence encodes CASSLPAGITDTQYF. The V call is TRBV5-1, the J call TRBJ2-3; a possible D gene is TRBD2 (5 bases). Germline assignment: CDR1 SGHRS and CDR2 YFSETQ. The CDR3 has 15 amino acids. Trimming shortened V by 2 bases and J by 2 bases, and 12 bases separated the two germline ends.